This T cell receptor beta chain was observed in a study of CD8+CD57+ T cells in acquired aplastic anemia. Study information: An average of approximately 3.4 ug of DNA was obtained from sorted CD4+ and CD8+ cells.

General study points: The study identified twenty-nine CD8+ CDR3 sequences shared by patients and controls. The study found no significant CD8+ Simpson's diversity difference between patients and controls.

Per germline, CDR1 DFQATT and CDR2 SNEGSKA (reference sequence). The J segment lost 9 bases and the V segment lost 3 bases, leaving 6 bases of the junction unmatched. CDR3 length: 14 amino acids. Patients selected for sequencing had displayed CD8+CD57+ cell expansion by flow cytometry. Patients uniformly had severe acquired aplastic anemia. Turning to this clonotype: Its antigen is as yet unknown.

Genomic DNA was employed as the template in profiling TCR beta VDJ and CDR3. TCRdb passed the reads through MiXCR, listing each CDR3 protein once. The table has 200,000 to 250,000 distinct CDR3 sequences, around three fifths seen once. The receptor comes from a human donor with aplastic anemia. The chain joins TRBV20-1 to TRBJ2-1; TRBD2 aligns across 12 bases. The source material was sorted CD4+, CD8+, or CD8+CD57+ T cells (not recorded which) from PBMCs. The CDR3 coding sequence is TGCAGTGCTAGTACGACTAGCGGGGGACCTGAGCAGTTCTTC. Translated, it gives CSASTTSGGPEQFF.